This T cell receptor (beta chain) was sequenced during a study of molecular identifiers for immune sequencing clone quantification. TCRdb redid the calling of the PCR reads with MiXCR, one entry per CDR3 protein. The sample has about 510,000 distinct CDR3 sequences, 20% to 25% seen once; the top ten hold around 0.86%. Germline assignment: CDR1 SGHDT and CDR2 YYEEEE. The CDR3 runs to 15 residues. For this clonotype: A junction end diverges from the germline sequence, so it may reflect a read error.

The chain carries TRBV5-6 and TRBJ2-1; TRBD1 or TRBD2 may be the D gene (5 bases each). The sample taken for sequencing was naive CD8+ T cells from blood, with Jurkat cell RNA spiked in. Regarding subset: FACS-sorted CD8+CD4-CCR7+CD45RA+ naive T cells. The sequence was collected from a human donor in good health. Some libraries in this study had Jurkat cell RNA spiked in. CDR3 loop: CAGSLSGTEHNEQFF. CDR3 bases: TGTGCCGGCAGCTTATCAGGGACGGAACACAATGAGCAGTTCTTC.